These 20 T cell receptor beta chains were all obtained from the same sample, sequenced in a study of T cell responses to AZD1222 COVID-19 vaccine. The repertoire was sequenced with immunoSEQ multiplex PCR; TCRdb's copy has only in-frame clones and lacks some. The repertoire has about 140,000 clones, around 91% of them found once; the top ten carry approximately 4.5%. The specimen comprised peripheral blood, sampled on day 0 of AZD1222 vaccination. These TCRs come from an adult in good health.

CDR3 residues: CASSQTGGSGNTIYF. CDR3 bases: TGCGCCAGCAGCCAGACAGGGGGTTCTGGAAACACCATATATTTT. The chain joins TRBV4-1 to TRBJ1-3; 9 bases line up with TRBD1. Trimming removed 3 bases from V and 1 base from J; junction bases left unmatched: 1. From germline, CDR1 is MGHRA and CDR2 YSYEKL. The length of the CDR3 is 15 residues.

This sequence joins TRBV2 and TRBJ1-5, with TRBD1 matching 10 bases. The CDR3 loop spans 17 amino acids. Germline values: CDR1 SNHLY, CDR2 FYNNEI. V was pared by 3 bases and J by 2 bases, with 7 bases of the junction left unmatched. In nucleotides, the CDR3 is TGTGCCAGCAGTGAGGACAGGGGGGTATGGGGCAATCAGCCCCAGCATTTT. This sequence encodes CASSEDRGVWGNQPQHF.

This clone was recorded only once. The chain combines TRBV14 with TRBJ2-3; 7 bases fit TRBD1. Germline V gene sequence: CDR1 SGHDN, CDR2 FVKESK. CDR3 length equals 14 residues. V was pared by 8 bases and J by 3 bases, with 8 bases of the junction left unmatched. CDR3 in amino acids: CASAIRQGTDTQYF. The CDR3 nucleotides read TGTGCCAGCGCCATAAGACAGGGAACAGATACGCAGTATTTT.

The gene calls are TRBV5-4 and TRBJ1-2; TRBD1 aligns across 9 bases. Germline-derived CDR1 and CDR2 are SGHNT and YYREEE (reference sequence). The CDR3 runs to 15 residues. Germline trimming cut 2 bases from V and 3 bases from J; bases unmatched to any gene: 5. CDR3 DNA sequence: TGTGCCAGCAGCTTACAGGGGGCGCAGGACTATGGCTACACCTTC. Translated, it gives CASSLQGAQDYGYTF.

This chain links TRBV3-1 (or the pseudogene TRBV3-2) with TRBJ2-3, with TRBD2 identical over 12 bases. The germline gives CDR1 LGHDT, CDR2 YNNKEL (reference sequence). The V and J ends lost 2 bases and 0 bases, in that order; junction bases with no gene match: 0. The CDR3 consists of 16 residues. The CDR3 loop reads CASSQTSGGSTDTQYF. The DNA for the CDR3 is TGTGCCAGCAGCCAAACTAGCGGGGGGAGCACAGATACGCAGTATTTT.

This rearrangement joins TRBV6-5 to TRBJ2-1, with TRBD2 matching over 7 bases. The CDR3 spans 15 residues. Germline values: CDR1 MNHEY, CDR2 SVGAGI. The ends lost 7 bases at V and 4 bases at J; junction bases unmatched: 10. The CDR3 DNA follows: TGTGCCAGCAAAAAGGTCAGCGGGAAGTACAATGAGCAGTTCTTC. This gives the protein CASKKVSGKYNEQFF.

The gene calls are TRBV19 and TRBJ1-1; possibly TRBD1 for D (5 bases). The V gene lost 2 bases and the J gene lost 7 bases, with 14 bases spanning the gap. Germline V CDR1 and CDR2: LNHDA, SQIVND (reference sequence). This CDR3 is built from 14 residues. CDR3 loop: CASSIKLGVSEAFF. The CDR3 DNA follows: TGTGCCAGTAGTATAAAGTTGGGGGTAAGTGAAGCTTTCTTT.

This chain connects TRBV15 to TRBJ1-5; weak D call: TRBD1 (6 bases). V gave up 3 bases and J gave up 3 bases, with 15 bases separating them. Germline V gives CDR1 LNHNV, CDR2 YYDKDF (reference sequence). CDR3 length equals 16 residues. The CDR3 DNA is TGTGCCACCAGCAGTCTCTACGGACAGAACAATCAGCCCCAGCATTTT. Translation: CATSSLYGQNNQPQHF.

The chain employs TRBV20-1 and TRBJ1-1; D unresolved. This CDR3 is built from 11 residues. V was pared by 4 bases and J by 2 bases, with 5 bases between. CDR1 and CDR2 (germline): DFQATT, SNEGSKA (reference sequence). CDR3 in DNA: TGCAGTGCTAACAAAAACACTGAAGCTTTCTTT. This encodes CSANKNTEAFF.

The chain uses TRBV7-2 and TRBJ2-2, with TRBD2 identical over 10 bases. Germline lookup yields CDR1 SGHTA and CDR2 FQGNSA. The V segment lost 4 bases and the J segment 7 bases; nucleotides outside the gene matches: 9. The CDR3 is 16 residues long. The CDR3 coding sequence is TGTGCCAGCAGCTCGCAGCGGGGGGGCCACGGCGGGGAGCTGTTTTTT. It encodes CASSSQRGGHGGELFF.

This clone was detected once. The V and J genes are TRBV19 and TRBJ1-1, with D unclear. Trimming pared 4 bases from V and 3 bases from J, leaving 12 bases between. CDR1 and CDR2 (germline): LNHDA, SQIVND (reference sequence). The CDR3 extends over 14 amino acids. The DNA for the CDR3 is TGTGCCAGTAGTACCACAGACGGATACACTGAAGCTTTCTTT. Protein product: CASSTTDGYTEAFF.

The V and J genes are TRBV19 and TRBJ2-7; TRBD2 might be the D (6 bases). This CDR3 has 17 residues. V was trimmed by 4 bases and J by 2 bases, leaving 21 bases between them. Germline CDR1 reads LNHDA; CDR2 reads SQIVND (reference sequence). The CDR3 nucleotides read TGTGCCAGTAGTACTCTTCGGGGTACTAGCTTCCCCTACGAGCAGTACTTC. It specifies CASSTLRGTSFPYEQYF.

A remark on this clone: This CDR3 is also generated by other DNA sequences in the sample. The J gene is TRBJ2-1, the V gene TRBV6-4; TRBD2 aligns across 14 bases. The junction had 5 bases not matched to a gene; V was cut back by 3 bases and J by 7 bases. The germline V gene encodes CDR1 MRHNA and CDR2 SNTAGT. This CDR3 contains 16 residues. The CDR3 coding sequence is TGTGCCAGCAGTGATTCCGGGACTAGCGGGAGAAATGAGCAGTTCTTC. Translated: CASSDSGTSGRNEQFF.

The rearrangement uses TRBV3-1 (or the pseudogene TRBV3-2) and TRBJ2-7; D is unclear. CDR3 size: 14 residues. Trimming cost V 1 base and J 2 bases, with 9 bases left between them. Germline CDR1 LGHDT, CDR2 YNNKEL (reference sequence). CDR3 protein: CASSQALGTYEQYF. CDR3 nucleotide sequence: TGTGCCAGCAGCCAAGCACTGGGGACCTACGAGCAGTACTTC.

This chain uses TRBV19 with TRBJ2-7; TRBD1 aligns across 10 bases. Trimming at V came to 6 bases and at J to 6 bases, leaving 14 bases not matched to a gene. CDR1 LNHDA and CDR2 SQIVND come from the germline V gene (reference sequence). The CDR3 is 16 residues long. The CDR3 nucleotides are TGTGCCAGTAGGCGAACCGGGACAGGGGAGAGGAGCGAGCAGTACTTC. This gives the protein CASRRTGTGERSEQYF.

The chain recombines TRBV3-1 (or the pseudogene TRBV3-2) with TRBJ1-2; TRBD1 matches 10 bases. CDR1 is LGHDT, CDR2 YNNKEL, per germline (reference sequence). V was clipped by 1 base and J by 0 bases; unmatched bases: 14. The CDR3 runs to 20 residues. The CDR3 is CASSQVGTGVTPGANYGYTF. The CDR3 DNA reads TGTGCCAGCAGCCAAGTTGGGACAGGGGTTACTCCAGGCGCTAACTATGGCTACACCTTC.

The chain joins TRBV11-3 to TRBJ2-3; a possible D gene is TRBD1 (5 bases). The CDR3 contains 13 residues. The ends were cut back, 1 base at V and 8 bases at J, with 10 bases in the middle. Germline V gene sequence: CDR1 SGHNT, CDR2 YENEEA. The CDR3 DNA reads as TGTGCCAGCAGCTTAGGGACACAACCTACGCAGTATTTT. It codes for CASSLGTQPTQYF.

The V and J genes are TRBV5-1 and TRBJ2-3; D is perhaps TRBD1 (5 bases). V dropped 3 bases and J dropped 6 bases, with 20 bases sitting between them. The germline V gene encodes CDR1 SGHRS and CDR2 YFSETQ. The CDR3 length is 16 residues. Here the CDR3 DNA reads TGCGCCAGCAGCTGGGCGCCCCAGGGAAAAGGGGATACGCAGTATTTT. Translating it yields CASSWAPQGKGDTQYF.

The chain employs TRBV7-9 and TRBJ2-5; 7 bases align to TRBD1. V shed 5 bases, J shed 5 bases, and the junction held 14 bases outside the gene matches. This CDR3 is built from 16 residues. The germline gives CDR1 SEHNR, CDR2 FQNEAQ (reference sequence). CDR3 loop: CASSPRQGPTRETQYF. DNA for the CDR3: TGTGCCAGCAGCCCCCGACAGGGACCCACCAGGGAGACCCAGTACTTC.

Here the CDR3 reads CASSLIGNTEAFF. CDR3 DNA: TGTGCCAGCAGTTTAATAGGGAACACTGAAGCTTTCTTT. The chain has TRBV12-3 or TRBV12-4 and TRBJ1-1; D remains ambiguous. The V gene lost 2 bases and the J gene lost 1 base, with 5 bases spanning the gap. The CDR3 loop spans 13 amino acids.